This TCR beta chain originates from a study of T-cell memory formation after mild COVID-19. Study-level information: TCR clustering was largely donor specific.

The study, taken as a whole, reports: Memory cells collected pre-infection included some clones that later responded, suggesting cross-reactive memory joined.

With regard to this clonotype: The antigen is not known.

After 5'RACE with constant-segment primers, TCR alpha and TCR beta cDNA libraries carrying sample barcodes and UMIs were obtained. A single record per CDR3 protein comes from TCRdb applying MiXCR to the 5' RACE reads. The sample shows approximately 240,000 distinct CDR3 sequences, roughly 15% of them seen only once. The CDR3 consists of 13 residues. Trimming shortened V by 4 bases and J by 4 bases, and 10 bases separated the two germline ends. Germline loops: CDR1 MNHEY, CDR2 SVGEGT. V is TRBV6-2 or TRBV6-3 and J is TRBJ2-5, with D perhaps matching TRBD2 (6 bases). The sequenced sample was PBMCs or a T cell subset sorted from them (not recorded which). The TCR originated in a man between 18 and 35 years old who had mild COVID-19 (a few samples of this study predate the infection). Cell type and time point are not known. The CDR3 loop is CASSSAGSETQYF. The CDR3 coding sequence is TGTGCCAGCAGTTCGGCGGGGTCAGAGACCCAGTACTTC.